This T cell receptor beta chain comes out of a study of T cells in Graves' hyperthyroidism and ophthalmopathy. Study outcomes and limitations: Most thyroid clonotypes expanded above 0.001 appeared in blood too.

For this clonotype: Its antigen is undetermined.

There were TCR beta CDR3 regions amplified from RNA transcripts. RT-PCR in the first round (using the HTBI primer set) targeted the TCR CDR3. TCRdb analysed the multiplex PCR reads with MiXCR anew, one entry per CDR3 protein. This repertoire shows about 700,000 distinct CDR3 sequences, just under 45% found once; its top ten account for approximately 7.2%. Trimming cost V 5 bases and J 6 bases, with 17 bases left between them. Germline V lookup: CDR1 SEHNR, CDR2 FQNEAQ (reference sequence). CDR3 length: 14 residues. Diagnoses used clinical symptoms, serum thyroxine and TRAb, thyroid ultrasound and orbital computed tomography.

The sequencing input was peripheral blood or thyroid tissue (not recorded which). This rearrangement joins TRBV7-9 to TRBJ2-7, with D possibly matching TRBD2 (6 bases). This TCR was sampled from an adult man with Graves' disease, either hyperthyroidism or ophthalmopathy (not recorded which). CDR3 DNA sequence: TGTGCCAGCAGCGTGGGGGGTGTTGTGGCCGAGCAGTACTTC. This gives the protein CASSVGGVVAEQYF.